This T cell receptor (beta chain) comes out of a study of blood T cell repertoires in COVID-19 (TCRdb year 2020). Background on the whole study: Samples from collaborators originated in the United States, Italy and Spain and spanned both the acute and convalescent phases of COVID-19. The samples were drawn from two sources: the first 160 participants of the ongoing ImmuneRACE study, and 1,254 subjects contributed by 6 global collaborators. A de-identified subject ID, COVID-19 status, age in years and sex were almost always included in the sample metadata. Subjects who had been exposed to COVID-19, were actively infected with it, or had recovered from it provided the deeply sampled blood TCRbeta repertoires that made up the dataset. Where available, HLA class I and class II types were obtained from metadata supplied by the sample provider rather than from assay-based typing. The prospective study material was composed of cDNA or gDNA derived from T cells, B-cell-depleted T cells, or PBMCs. The repertoires were released in a freely available public database intended as a resource for research on the immune response to SARS-CoV-2. The study at large found these results: How much clinical and demographic metadata was included differed by source and by participant, and the metadata was provided uncurated.

Participants in the prospective study were aged roughly 18 to 100 years, lived in 24 United States geographic areas, and enrolled through a virtual design. Cohort assignment in the prospective study relied on participant-reported clinical history from a screening survey and a study questionnaire. Mobile phlebotomists in the prospective study collected whole blood, serum and a nasopharyngeal or oropharyngeal swab from every participant. Additional blood draws and questionnaires over an approximately two-month period could optionally be provided by prospective study participants. Before DNA extraction, blood samples from the prospective study were shipped at room temperature or frozen. The germline V gene sets CDR1 to KGHSH and CDR2 to LQKENI. The germline V and J ends show losses of 4 bases and 0 bases respectively, and no gene match explains 5 bases of the junction. Its CDR3 holds 16 amino acids, cysteine through phenylalanine. Only the CDR3 region is kept as DNA, spanning 48 bases read in frame from base 1.

Comment on this clone: Its antigen specificity is not known. Base qualities were left out, and no much larger clone turns up one base away.

TCRbeta CDR3 regions were amplified from genomic DNA using the immunoSEQ Assay, a bias-controlled multiplex PCR. The published analysis was carried out like this. Nucleated cell counts per sample were estimated from amplification of reference gene primers within the assay. To quantify the absolute abundance of each unique TCRbeta CDR3 rearrangement, sequence reads were collapsed and filtered. Productive Simpson clonality was computed per sample as the square root of Simpson's diversity index over productive rearrangements. TCRdb limited this immuneACCESS table to in-frame rearrangements with V and J called. A share of clones is missing; checked studies link under half to unresolved V genes, and the rest is unexplained. V, J and clone size were drawn from that table, and D and trimming were deduced from the DNA. In all, the sample holds hundreds of thousands of clones, and almost 90% of those were seen once. The ten largest clones capture 1.7% of the sample.

This sequence originates from a woman aged 18-29 years with acute COVID-19. This chain is built from TRBV18 and TRBJ2-3; 9 bases in the middle match TRBD2. Sequenced material: PBMCs or T cells enriched from blood (not recorded which). The DNA reads as follows: TGTGCCAGCTCACGACTAGCGGCTCCTAGCACAGATACGCAGTATTTT. Its protein reads: CASSRLAAPSTDTQYF.